One and the same sample provided the 3 T cell receptor beta chains below, sequenced in a study of T cells in Graves' hyperthyroidism and ophthalmopathy (dated by TCRdb to the late 2010s). Receptor libraries were prepared by multiplex PCR. The sequencer listed for this sample is Illumina HiSeq 2000. TCR beta CDR3 regions were amplified from RNA transcripts. A first-round RT-PCR of the TCR CDR3 used the HTBI primer set with the Qiagen OneStep RT-PCR kit. Starting from the raw public reads, TCRdb applied fastp trimming at Q25, assembled clones with MiXCR and retained in-frame beta chains. Under each unique CDR3 protein, matching rows form one entry showing the most common genes and DNA. Across this sample there are about 380,000 distinct CDR3 sequences, with 15% to 20% seen only once. The ten top clones hold 35% to 50% of the sample. Sequencing used blood. The receptors derive from a man between 18 and 29 years old with Graves' ophthalmopathy.

The chain joins TRBV9 to TRBJ2-1; the match to TRBD2 covers 9 bases. Per germline, CDR1 SGDLS and CDR2 YYNGEE. This CDR3 region has 16 residues. Losses at the gene ends were 0 bases for V and 4 bases for J; bases not matched to a gene: 5. CDR3 sequence (DNA): TGTGCCAGCAGCGTAGATGGGCGGGGGGGGTACAATGAGCAGTTCTTC. It encodes CASSVDGRGGYNEQFF.

This clonotype occurred a few times. The gene calls are TRBV20-1 and TRBJ2-2; TRBD1 is a possible D gene (6 bases). The CDR3 covers 16 residues. Trimming pared 0 bases from V and 1 base from J, leaving 12 bases between. In germline, CDR1 is DFQATT, CDR2 SNEGSKA (reference sequence). The CDR3 nucleotides read TGCAGTGCTAGAGATTGGGCAGGGGAGAACACCGGGGAGCTGTTTTTT. Its protein is CSARDWAGENTGELFF.

There are many counts of this clonotype. Compared with germline, one end of the junction differs, possibly owing to a read error. This chain joins TRBV18 and TRBJ2-1; D unresolved. Germline CDR1 reads KGHSH; CDR2 reads LQKENI. The CDR3 consists of 16 residues. This CDR3 reads CASTPEYDGPANEQFF. The CDR3 nucleotides read TGTGCCAGCACACCAGAGTACGACGGCCCCGCCAATGAGCAGTTCTTC.